These 28 T cell receptor beta chains were all obtained from the same sample, sequenced in a study of blood T cells in healthy people across ages (dated by TCRdb to about 2015). The library was built by means of 5' RACE. The sequencing machine was an Illumina HiSeq 2500. The second PCR ran for about 7 to 11 cycles and used a J-beta primer mix along with a sample-barcoded 5' primer. TCRdb applied fastp at Q25 and MiXCR to the public reads, then kept only in-frame beta chains. Each CDR3 protein gets just one entry, which takes the most common genes and DNA from the rows behind it. The sample table shows roughly 790,000 distinct CDR3 sequences, and 40% to 45% are seen once. The ten largest clones represent 20% to 25% of the sample. The sequenced sample consisted of blood. The origin of the receptors is a woman aged 60-75 years in good health.

This clonotype occurred many times. The V call is TRBV20-1, the J call TRBJ1-5, with 7 bases matching TRBD1. CDR3 length: 14 amino acids. The V segment lost 3 bases and the J segment 6 bases; nucleotides outside the gene matches: 8. From germline, CDR1 is DFQATT and CDR2 SNEGSKA (reference sequence). The CDR3 nucleotides are TGCAGTGCTAGGGAGACAGGGTCAGGTCAGCCCCAGCATTTT. This encodes CSARETGSGQPQHF.

V gene TRBV6-5 combines with J gene TRBJ1-5, with D perhaps matching TRBD1 (6 bases). Between the trimmed V and J ends, which lost 6 bases and 0 bases, there was a span of 12 bases. This CDR3 spans 15 amino acids. CDR1 and CDR2 from the germline V gene are MNHEY and SVGAGI. The CDR3 protein is CASSSTGNSNQPQHF. In nucleotides, the CDR3 is TGTGCCAGCAGCTCTACAGGGAATAGCAATCAGCCCCAGCATTTT.

A word on this clonotype: The junction departs from germline at one end; a sequencing error may be responsible. The chain couples TRBV5-1 to TRBJ2-1; weak D call: TRBD1 (5 bases). Looked up from germline, CDR1 is SGHRS and CDR2 is YFSETQ. The CDR3 covers 15 residues. The CDR3 region is CASSRLGEFYSEQFF. CDR3 DNA: TGCGCCAGCAGCCGGCTAGGGGAATTCTACAGTGAGCAGTTCTTC.

As to this clonotype: The junction and the germline gene differ at one end; a read error may be behind it. The rearrangement joins TRBV10-3 to TRBJ1-2; a possible D gene is TRBD1 (5 bases). This CDR3 is 15 amino acids long. Germline values: CDR1 ENHRY, CDR2 SYGVKD. The DNA for the CDR3 is TGTGCCGTCAGCGAAATCGCCGACAGCAGCTATGGCTACACCTTC. Protein: CAVSEIADSSYGYTF.

This clonotype was picked up a small number of times. This chain connects TRBV5-6 to TRBJ2-4; D unclear. This CDR3 is 12 amino acids long. CDR1 and CDR2 from the germline V gene are SGHDT and YYEEEE. With 1 base removed from V and 6 bases from J, the gap between germline ends came to 5 bases. CDR3 residues: CASSLSANIQYF. The CDR3 nucleotides read TGTGCCAGCAGCTTGTCGGCAAACATTCAGTACTTC.

V usage is TRBV6-5 and J usage is TRBJ2-5; D is undetermined. CDR1 and CDR2 (germline): MNHEY, SVGAGI. The ends were cut back, 0 bases at V and 13 bases at J, with 12 bases in the middle. The CDR3 loop spans 12 amino acids. Written as DNA, the CDR3 is TGTGCCAGCAGTTACTCGCCCTACGAGCGGTACTTC. Translated: CASSYSPYERYF.

The chain employs TRBV24-1 and TRBJ2-5; tentatively, D is TRBD1 (5 bases). Trimming removed 3 bases at V and 2 bases at J, with 12 bases between. This CDR3 is 15 amino acids long. CDR1 is KGHDR and CDR2 is SFDVKD in the germline V gene. As DNA, the CDR3 is TGTGCCACCAGTGATCCGACAGTTGTTCAAGAGACCCAGTACTTC. Translation gives CATSDPTVVQETQYF.

The rearrangement uses TRBV23-1 and TRBJ1-6; 10 positions agree with TRBD1. TRBV23-1 is recorded as an ORF, its role being uncertain. After removal of 4 bases from V and 7 bases from J, the junction contained 7 bases not matched to a gene. There are 16 residues in the CDR3. The CDR3 DNA sequence: TGCGCCAGCAGTCGTAAGGGACAGGGGCGGAATTCACCCCTCCACTTT. As protein: CASSRKGQGRNSPLHF.

This clonotype has more than one count but fewer than ten. V gene TRBV7-2 combines with J gene TRBJ2-1, with 11 bases fitting TRBD2. The junction had 7 bases not matched to a gene; V was cut back by 5 bases and J by 7 bases. The CDR3 consists of 15 residues. Germline V gene sequence: CDR1 SGHTA, CDR2 FQGNSA. The CDR3: CASSAQLAGDNEQFF. As DNA, the CDR3 is TGTGCCAGCAGCGCCCAACTAGCGGGAGATAATGAGCAGTTCTTC.

As regards this clonotype: A single base separates this from a much larger clone, so it may be a read error. The rearrangement uses TRBV4-3 and TRBJ2-5; TRBD2 aligns across 8 bases. CDR1 is LGHNA, CDR2 YSLEER, per germline. Trimming took 0 bases from V and 9 from J; bases not matched to a gene: 12. CDR3 size: 16 residues. CDR3 nucleotide sequence: TGCGCCAGCAGCCAAGATGTCGGGGGGGGTGTTACGGCCCAGTACTTC. Translating gives CASSQDVGGGVTAQYF.

This clonotype was counted only a few times. The chain is built from TRBV5-1 and TRBJ2-5; 11 bases fit TRBD1. The CDR3 totals 15 residues. Germline assignment: CDR1 SGHRS and CDR2 YFSETQ. Trimming cost V 6 bases and J 5 bases; bases outside gene matches: 9. The CDR3 region has the DNA TGCGCCAGCACTTCGGCCGGACAGGGGGCTGAGACCCAGTACTTC. Translated: CASTSAGQGAETQYF.

CDR3 protein: CASSRSGTTCEQYF. CDR3 nucleotides: TGTGCCAGCAGTCGGTCCGGGACAACTTGCGAGCAGTACTTC. V usage is TRBV6-5 and J usage is TRBJ2-4; D perhaps matches TRBD1 (6 bases). The better agreement between TRBJ2-7 and the DNA end casts doubt on the J call. Germline CDR1 and CDR2: MNHEY and SVGAGI. This CDR3 has 14 residues.

The V and J genes are TRBV15 and TRBJ2-5, with TRBD2 matching over 11 bases. The length of the CDR3 is 18 residues. Germline lookup yields CDR1 LNHNV and CDR2 YYDKDF (reference sequence). Trimming cost V 0 bases and J 5 bases; bases outside gene matches: 11. This CDR3 reads CATSRDGVAGGPRETQYF. The CDR3 DNA is TGTGCCACCAGCAGAGACGGGGTAGCGGGAGGGCCACGGGAGACCCAGTACTTC.

The rearrangement joins TRBV11-3 to TRBJ2-1; TRBD2 aligns across 9 bases. Germline V gene lookup returns CDR1 SGHNT and CDR2 YENEEA. CDR3 length: 14 amino acids. V trimming: 4 bases; J trimming: 7 bases; junction bases outside the gene matches: 5. The CDR3 protein is CASSSGGGANEQFF. CDR3 sequence (DNA): TGTGCCAGCAGCTCTGGCGGGGGGGCGAATGAGCAGTTCTTC.

This clonotype was picked up a small number of times. The V gene is TRBV5-1, the J gene TRBJ1-4; D is possibly TRBD1 (5 bases). Germline-derived CDR1 and CDR2 are SGHRS and YFSETQ. The germline V and J ends were trimmed by 5 bases and 4 bases, with 12 bases remaining between them. CDR3 length: 14 amino acids. CDR3 loop: CASRLQADNEKLFF. CDR3 bases: TGCGCCAGCAGACTACAGGCCGATAATGAAAAACTGTTTTTT.

As to this clonotype: Its ends do not fully match the called genes, so a read error is possible. V gene TRBV11-3 combines with J gene TRBJ2-3; possible D gene TRBD2, 6 bases. This CDR3 spans 12 amino acids. The germline V gene has CDR1 SGHNT and CDR2 YENEEA. This CDR3 is CANSPGANTQYF. The CDR3 region has the DNA TGTGCCAACAGCCCGGGAGCAAATACGCAGTATTTT.

The V call is TRBV5-1, the J call TRBJ1-1; 10 bases line up with TRBD1. Germline V gene lookup returns CDR1 SGHRS and CDR2 YFSETQ. V lost 0 bases and J lost 5; bases outside the gene matches: 7. CDR3 length equals 16 residues. The CDR3 nucleotides are TGCGCCAGCAGCTTGGTGACAGGGGGCGCCTTAACTGAAGCTTTCTTT. This sequence encodes CASSLVTGGALTEAFF.

This clonotype came up many times. The J gene is TRBJ2-5, the V gene TRBV29-1; TRBD2 aligns across 7 bases. Germline-derived CDR1 and CDR2 are SQVTM and ANQGSEA. The CDR3 extends over 13 amino acids. V lost 3 bases and J lost 4; bases outside the gene matches: 5. CDR3 nucleotide sequence: TGCAGCGTTGAGCCTGGGGAGGGAGAGACCCAGTACTTC. Protein product: CSVEPGEGETQYF.

This clonotype showed up just once. This chain connects TRBV28 to TRBJ1-1; the D is unclear. Germline CDR1 MDHEN, CDR2 SYDVKM. Trimming stripped 4 bases from V and 4 bases from J, with 16 bases between. The CDR3 runs to 15 residues. DNA for the CDR3: TGTGCCAGCAGTTCCCACCCTCTCCCGGGCACTGAAGCTTTCTTT. Translated: CASSSHPLPGTEAFF.

V is TRBV12-3 or TRBV12-4 and J is TRBJ1-5; TRBD1 is a possible D gene (6 bases). The CDR3 totals 14 residues. Trimming stripped 7 bases from V and 0 bases from J, with 10 bases between. For the CDR3, the DNA is TGTGCCAGCAATAAGGACAGTAGCAATCAGCCCCAGCATTTT. Translating gives CASNKDSSNQPQHF.

V gene TRBV20-1 combines with J gene TRBJ1-5, with D maybe TRBD1 (6 bases). Trimming removed 7 bases at V and 4 bases at J, with 20 bases between. Germline assignment: CDR1 DFQATT and CDR2 SNEGSKA (reference sequence). The CDR3 sequence is 15 residues long. The CDR3 nucleotides are TGCAGTGTCCTACGGATAGGGGGGGCGAATCAGCCCCAGCATTTT. Translating it yields CSVLRIGGANQPQHF.

With respect to this clonotype: Possible read error: a much larger clone is one base away. Here the CDR3 DNA reads TGCAGCTTCGCTCGGGCACTCGGCGAGCGGTACTTC. This sequence encodes CSFARALGERYF. The chain is built from TRBV29-1 and TRBJ2-7; D is unresolved. This CDR3 region has 12 residues. CDR1 and CDR2 (germline): SQVTM, ANQGSEA.

This clonotype was observed a single time. This chain links TRBV4-3 with TRBJ2-5, with a weak D call TRBD2 (7 bases). Trimming left V 0 bases short and J 11 bases short, with 19 bases between. Germline V gives CDR1 LGHNA, CDR2 YSLEER. This CDR3 has 15 amino acids. CDR3 DNA: TGCGCCAGCAGCCAAGAGGGGGCAGGGTCGCGGGAGCAGTACTTC. It codes for CASSQEGAGSREQYF.

A few counts support this clonotype. The CDR3 sequence is CATSRGTAVQETQYF. In DNA form, the CDR3 reads TGTGCCACCAGCCGCGGGACAGCGGTACAAGAGACCCAGTACTTC. The chain carries TRBV15 and TRBJ2-5; a weak D match, TRBD1 (7 bases). This CDR3 has 15 residues. V shed 5 bases and J shed 2 bases, with 15 bases lying between them. Germline assignment: CDR1 LNHNV and CDR2 YYDKDF (reference sequence).

This clonotype was recorded a few times. The rearrangement joins TRBV27 to TRBJ2-1, with 7 positions matching TRBD2. Germline CDR1 is MNHEY and CDR2 is SMNVEV (reference sequence). The CDR3 runs 15 residues. Losses at the gene ends were 2 bases for V and 5 bases for J; bases not matched to a gene: 6. The CDR3 sequence: CASSLQGLGDNEQFF. CDR3 DNA: TGTGCCAGCAGTTTACAAGGACTAGGGGACAATGAGCAGTTCTTC.

This clonotype was seen repeatedly, ten times or more. This sequence joins TRBV20-1 and TRBJ2-7; the match to TRBD1 covers 7 bases. Germline CDR1 reads DFQATT; CDR2 reads SNEGSKA (reference sequence). Losses at the gene ends were 5 bases for V and 1 base for J; bases not matched to a gene: 2. CDR3 size: 12 residues. CDR3 sequence reads: CSAWDSSYEQYF. CDR3 in DNA: TGCAGTGCTTGGGACAGTTCCTACGAGCAGTACTTC.

This clonotype was picked up a small number of times. This clone may be a read error of a much larger clone one base away. J is TRBJ2-3 and V is TRBV24-1, with D perhaps matching TRBD2 (6 bases). Germline-derived CDR1 and CDR2 are KGHDR and SFDVKD. Trimming stripped 7 bases from V and 10 bases from J, with 14 bases between. The CDR3 contains 12 residues. In DNA, the CDR3 is TGTGCCACCAGGGATGCCGGGGGTGCGCAGTATTTT. It specifies CATRDAGGAQYF.

The chain combines TRBV24-1 with TRBJ1-1, with D unresolved. V lost 8 bases, J lost 0 bases, and 9 bases lay in between. The germline CDR1 and CDR2 sequences are KGHDR and SFDVKD. The CDR3 sequence is 13 residues long. CDR3 sequence: CATKGTVNTEAFF. DNA of the CDR3: TGTGCCACCAAGGGAACAGTGAACACTGAAGCTTTCTTT.